This entry concerns a single TCR beta chain. Its antigen is unidentified. Germline CDR1 is SNHLY and CDR2 is FYNNEI. CDR3 length: 13 residues. Trimming left V 4 bases short and J 1 base short, with 7 bases between. Every one of the donors was a Caucasian adult that lived in Nashville, Tennessee. The data belong to a study of shared clonotypes between healthy human individuals. Study-wide context: Each donor had three CD4 naive, three CD4 memory, two CD8 naive and one CD8 memory plate. Study-level points and caveats: Naive CD4 clonotypes overlapped across a handful of donors at 4.5% to 5.5%.

Method: immunoSEQ multiplex PCR; TCRdb's copy keeps in-frame clones and lacks some. The table records hundreds of thousands of clones, less than 96% of them present only once. Material for sequencing was naive CD4+ T cells sorted from blood. As to subset: CD45RA+ positively selected. This sequence originates from a woman in her 30s in good health. This chain uses TRBV2 with TRBJ1-1; D not resolved. CDR3 region: CASSAWANTEAFF. The CDR3 region has the DNA TGTGCCAGCAGTGCTTGGGCGAACACTGAAGCTTTCTTT.